This entry lists 21 T cell receptor beta chains sequenced from one sample in a study of human T cells and chemical hapten exposure. Time point denoted: patch test 3, about 24 weeks after DPC sensitization. The sample's treatment: therapeutic diphenylcyclopropenone sensitization with weekly scalp DPC. MiXCR, applied by TCRdb to the RACE reads, yields one record per CDR3 protein. The profile covers roughly 200,000 distinct CDR3 sequences, with around 23% appearing a single time and 2% to 2.5% taken by the ten largest. The specimen was whole blood, collected in connection with sensitization to the hapten diphenylcyclopropenone (DPC). The receptors were gathered from a woman aged 40 to 49 with alopecia areata. Some clones in this sample may be carry-over from other donors' samples.

This clonotype has just a few counts. The chain is built from TRBV6-1 and TRBJ1-3, with no clear D. The CDR3 contains 13 residues. Trimming left V 0 bases short and J 3 bases short, with 3 bases between. Germline CDR1 MNHNS, CDR2 SASEGT. As DNA, the CDR3 is TGTGCCAGCAGTGAAGCAAGTGGAAACACCATATATTTT. Its translation is CASSEASGNTIYF.

The rearrangement uses TRBV6-5 and TRBJ2-5; D may be TRBD2 (5 bases). V was clipped by 0 bases and J by 5 bases, with 13 bases between them. The length of the CDR3 is 15 residues. The V gene's germline CDR1 is MNHEY and CDR2 SVGAGI. The CDR3, as DNA: TGTGCCAGCAGTTACTCCCAGCGGCCCTGGGAGACCCAGTACTTC. As protein: CASSYSQRPWETQYF.

A single count supports this clonotype. V and J are TRBV14 and TRBJ1-1; maybe TRBD1 (6 bases). The V end lost 2 bases, the J end lost 1 base, and 23 bases lay between the germline ends. Germline V gene data show CDR1 as SGHDN and CDR2 as FVKESK. The CDR3 runs 19 residues. CDR3 region: CASSQFTYWGLGENTEAFF. For the CDR3, the DNA is TGTGCCAGCAGCCAATTTACCTATTGGGGGCTCGGGGAGAACACTGAAGCTTTCTTT.

This clonotype was detected many times. V gene TRBV10-3 combines with J gene TRBJ2-3; 7 bases agree with TRBD2. CDR1 and CDR2 from the germline V gene are ENHRY and SYGVKD. The CDR3 totals 18 residues. V lost 3 bases to trimming and J lost 2 bases; unmatched junction nucleotides: 14. CDR3 sequence (DNA): TGTGCCATCAGTGAAATAGTCGGGCTAGCGGAGACCACAGATACGCAGTATTTT. It specifies CAISEIVGLAETTDTQYF.

The V and J genes are TRBV28 and TRBJ2-1; D remains unclear. The CDR3 covers 13 residues. Trimming removed 6 bases at V and 4 bases at J, with 10 bases between. Germline loops: CDR1 MDHEN, CDR2 SYDVKM. CDR3 sequence (DNA): TGTGCCAGCAGGAGATCGGCTTACAATGAGCAGTTCTTC. Translated, it gives CASRRSAYNEQFF.

This clonotype was observed a few times. The J gene is TRBJ2-3, the V gene TRBV4-3; TRBD1 might be the D (5 bases). V lost 4 bases, J lost 6 bases, and 17 bases lay in between. The CDR3 totals 15 residues. Germline lookup yields CDR1 LGHNA and CDR2 YSLEER. Written as DNA, the CDR3 is TGCGCCAGCAGCCCAAATGCAGGGTATTGGGATACGCAGTATTTT. This sequence encodes CASSPNAGYWDTQYF.

The table lists this clonotype with a few counts. V gene TRBV2 combines with J gene TRBJ2-5; weak D call: TRBD1 (6 bases). Between the trimmed V and J ends, which lost 10 bases and 1 base, there was a span of 13 bases. The length of the CDR3 is 13 residues. CDR1 and CDR2 (germline): SNHLY, FYNNEI. The CDR3 here is CANTRDIQETQYF. In DNA, the CDR3 is TGTGCCAACACCCGGGACATCCAAGAGACCCAGTACTTC.

In this sample, this clonotype turned up a few times. J is TRBJ2-7 and V is TRBV6-5; 9 bases map to TRBD1. This CDR3 contains 15 residues. The ends lost 0 bases at V and 2 bases at J; junction bases unmatched: 2. Germline V gene lookup returns CDR1 MNHEY and CDR2 SVGAGI. In nucleotides, the CDR3 is TGTGCCAGCAGTTACTCGGGACAGGGTGCCTACGAGCAGTACTTC. Translating gives CASSYSGQGAYEQYF.

CDR3 sequence reads: CASSVSSSSNQPQHF. CDR3 nucleotides: TGTGCCAGCAGCGTATCAAGTAGTAGCAATCAGCCCCAGCATTTT. This chain uses TRBV9 with TRBJ1-5; D not certain. Germline V CDR1 and CDR2: SGDLS, YYNGEE. V gave up 1 base and J gave up 0 bases, with 8 bases separating them. The CDR3 is 15 residues long.

This clonotype was detected a few times. V usage is TRBV30 and J usage is TRBJ2-5; 8 nucleotides align to TRBD2. V lost 0 bases to trimming and J lost 5 bases; unmatched junction nucleotides: 8. CDR1 GTSNPN and CDR2 SVGIG come from the germline V gene (reference sequence). The CDR3 has 15 amino acids. CDR3 sequence (DNA): TGTGCCTGGAGTGTGCCGGGGGGGATTCCGGAGACCCAGTACTTC. As protein: CAWSVPGGIPETQYF.

This clonotype was seen a few times. V and J are TRBV12-3 or TRBV12-4 and TRBJ1-5, with TRBD1 as a possible D gene (5 bases). The V gene lost 6 bases and the J gene lost 5 bases, with 11 bases spanning the gap. The CDR3 loop spans 13 amino acids. The chain's CDR3 is CASSRDRDQPQHF. The CDR3 nucleotides read TGTGCCAGCAGCCGGGACCGTGATCAGCCCCAGCATTTT.

The genes are TRBV12-3 or TRBV12-4 and TRBJ2-1; D is ambiguous. CDR3 length equals 11 residues. Trimming took off 6 bases at V and 2 bases at J, with 2 bases between the two ends. The CDR3 protein is CASRTYNEQFF. The CDR3 nucleotides read TGTGCCAGCAGAACCTACAATGAGCAGTTCTTC.

The CDR3 DNA reads as TGCAGTGCTAGAGGGGCAGCGCGGGATCAGCCCCAGCATTTT. Amino acids: CSARGAARDQPQHF. The V gene is TRBV20-1, the J gene TRBJ1-5; D remains ambiguous. There are 14 residues in the CDR3. V lost 1 base and J 5 bases, leaving 12 bases between the germline ends. CDR1 and CDR2 (germline): DFQATT, SNEGSKA (reference sequence).

The V gene is TRBV6-5, the J gene TRBJ1-1; no definite D call. Deletions cut 2 bases from V and 6 bases from J, with 4 bases between. Germline V lookup: CDR1 MNHEY, CDR2 SVGAGI. The CDR3 sequence is 11 residues long. CDR3: CASSYDAEAFF. The CDR3 DNA reads as TGTGCCAGCAGTTACGACGCTGAAGCTTTCTTT.

The CDR3 spells CASGSGAAYEQYF. CDR3 in DNA: TGTGCCAGCGGATCGGGGGCAGCCTACGAGCAGTACTTC. The chain recombines TRBV12-3 or TRBV12-4 with TRBJ2-7; D is tentatively TRBD1 or TRBD2 (6 bases each). Between the trimmed V and J ends, which lost 8 bases and 2 bases, there was a span of 13 bases. CDR3 size: 13 residues.

This clonotype came up a few times. This chain joins TRBV28 and TRBJ2-2; 8 positions agree with TRBD1. Germline trimming cut 4 bases from V and 4 bases from J; bases unmatched to any gene: 5. CDR1 and CDR2 from the germline V gene are MDHEN and SYDVKM. The CDR3 contains 15 residues. CDR3 region: CASSSQGAGTGELFF. CDR3 nucleotides: TGTGCCAGCAGTTCGCAGGGGGCGGGCACCGGGGAGCTGTTTTTT.

This clonotype was counted only a few times. The V call is TRBV10-2, the J call TRBJ2-2, with a weak D call TRBD1 (5 bases). This CDR3 spans 15 amino acids. Germline CDR1 is WSHSY and CDR2 is SAAADI. Trimming took off 0 bases at V and 1 base at J, with 6 bases between the two ends. CDR3 nucleotide sequence: TGCGCCAGCAGTGAGTCGACAGAGAACACCGGGGAGCTGTTTTTT. Translation: CASSESTENTGELFF.

There are a few counts of this clonotype. V usage is TRBV7-9 and J usage is TRBJ2-3; TRBD1 matches at 9 bases. J lost 4 bases, V lost 4 bases, and 9 bases had no gene match. Per germline, CDR1 SEHNR and CDR2 FQNEAQ (reference sequence). CDR3 length: 16 amino acids. CDR3 nucleotides: TGTGCCAGCAGCTCGGGGACAGGGCGGGATCCAGATACGCAGTATTTT. Translation gives CASSSGTGRDPDTQYF. Full variable domain (rest looked up from reference TRBV7-9 and TRBJ2-3): DTGVSQNPRHKITKRGQNVTFRCDPISEHNRLYWYRQTLGQGPEFLTYFQNEAQLEKSRLLSDRFSAERPKGSFSTLEIQRTEQGDSAMYLCASSSGTGRDPDTQYFGPGTRLTVL.

The table lists this clonotype with a few counts. The CDR3 bases are TGTGCCAGCAGCCCAGGGACTAGCGGGAGATTCTACAATGAGCAGTTCTTC. Its protein is CASSPGTSGRFYNEQFF. This sequence joins TRBV9 and TRBJ2-1; 14 positions agree with TRBD2. Germline V CDR1 and CDR2: SGDLS, YYNGEE. CDR3 length: 17 residues. V lost 4 bases and J lost 3; bases outside the gene matches: 6.

This clonotype was counted a few times. The V and J genes are TRBV7-9 and TRBJ1-4; no clear D. Germline V gene sequence: CDR1 SEHNR, CDR2 FQNEAQ (reference sequence). This CDR3 region has 13 residues. V was clipped by 8 bases and J by 2 bases, with 9 bases between them. The CDR3 is CASGRSTNEKLFF. CDR3 sequence (DNA): TGTGCCAGCGGCCGTTCCACTAATGAAAAACTGTTTTTT.

V is TRBV5-1 and J is TRBJ2-3; 12 positions agree with TRBD2. The germline V gene has CDR1 SGHRS and CDR2 YFSETQ. The CDR3 loop spans 16 amino acids. V was pared by 0 bases and J by 5 bases, with 4 bases of the junction left unmatched. The CDR3 loop reads CASSLGRLAGVDTQYF. The CDR3 DNA is TGCGCCAGCAGCTTGGGCCGACTAGCGGGAGTAGATACGCAGTATTTT.